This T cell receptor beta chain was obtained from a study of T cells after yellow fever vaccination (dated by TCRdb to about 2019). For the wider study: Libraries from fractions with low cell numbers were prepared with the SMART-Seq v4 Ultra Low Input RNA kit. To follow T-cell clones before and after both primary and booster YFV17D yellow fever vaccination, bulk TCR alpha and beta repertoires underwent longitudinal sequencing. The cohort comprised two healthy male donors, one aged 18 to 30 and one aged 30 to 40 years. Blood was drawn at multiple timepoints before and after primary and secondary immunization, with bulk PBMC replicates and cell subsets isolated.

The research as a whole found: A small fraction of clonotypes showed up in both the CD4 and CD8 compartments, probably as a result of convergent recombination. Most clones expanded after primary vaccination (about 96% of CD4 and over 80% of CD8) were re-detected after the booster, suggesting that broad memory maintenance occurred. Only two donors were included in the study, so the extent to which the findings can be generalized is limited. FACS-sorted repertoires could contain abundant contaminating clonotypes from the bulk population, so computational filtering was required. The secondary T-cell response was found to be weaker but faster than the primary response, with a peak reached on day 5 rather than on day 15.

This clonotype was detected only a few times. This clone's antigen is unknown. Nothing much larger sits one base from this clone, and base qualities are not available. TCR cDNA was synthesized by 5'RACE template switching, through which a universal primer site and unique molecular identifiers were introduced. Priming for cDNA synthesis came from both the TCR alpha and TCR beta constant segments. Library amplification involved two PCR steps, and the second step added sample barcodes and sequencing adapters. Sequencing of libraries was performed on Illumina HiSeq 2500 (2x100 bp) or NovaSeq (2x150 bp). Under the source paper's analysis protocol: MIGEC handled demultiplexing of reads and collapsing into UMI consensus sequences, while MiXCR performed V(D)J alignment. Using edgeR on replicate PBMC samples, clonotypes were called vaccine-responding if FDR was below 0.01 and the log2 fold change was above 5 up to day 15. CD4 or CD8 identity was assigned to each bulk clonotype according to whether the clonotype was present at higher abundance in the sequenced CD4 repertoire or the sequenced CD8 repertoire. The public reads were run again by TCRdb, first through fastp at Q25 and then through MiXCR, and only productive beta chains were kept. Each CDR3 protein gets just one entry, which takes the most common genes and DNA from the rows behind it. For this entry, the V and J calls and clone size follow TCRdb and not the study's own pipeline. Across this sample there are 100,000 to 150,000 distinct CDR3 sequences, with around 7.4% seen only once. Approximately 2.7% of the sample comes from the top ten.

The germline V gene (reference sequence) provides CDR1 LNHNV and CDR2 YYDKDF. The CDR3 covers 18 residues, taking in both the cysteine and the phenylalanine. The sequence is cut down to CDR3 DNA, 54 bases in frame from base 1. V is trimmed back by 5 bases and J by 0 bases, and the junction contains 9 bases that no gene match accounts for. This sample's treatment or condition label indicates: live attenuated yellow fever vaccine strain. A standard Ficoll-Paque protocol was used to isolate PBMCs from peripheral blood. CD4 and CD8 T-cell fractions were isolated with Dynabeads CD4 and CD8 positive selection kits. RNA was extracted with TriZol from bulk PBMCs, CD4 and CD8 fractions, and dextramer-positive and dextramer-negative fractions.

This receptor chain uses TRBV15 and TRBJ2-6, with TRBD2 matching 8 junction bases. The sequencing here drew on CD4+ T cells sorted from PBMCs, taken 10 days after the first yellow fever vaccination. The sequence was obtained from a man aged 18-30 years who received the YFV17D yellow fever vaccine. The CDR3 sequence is CATSLGRGGSSGANVLTF. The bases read TGTGCCACCAGCCTCGGGAGGGGAGGGAGCTCTGGGGCCAACGTCCTGACTTTC.